Below, 25 T cell receptor beta chains from the same sample are listed, as sequenced in a study of T-cell memory formation after mild COVID-19 (dated by TCRdb to the early 2020s). The library was built by means of 5' RACE. Sequencing relied on an Illumina NovaSeq 6000. The raw public reads went through TCRdb reprocessing: fastp at Q25, MiXCR clone calling, in-frame beta chains kept. Records with the same CDR3 protein are collapsed into one entry carrying the most frequent genes and DNA. The sample records under 550,000 distinct CDR3 sequences, 15% to 20% of which are singletons. In total, the top ten clones hold approximately 13% of the sample. Sequenced material: PBMCs or a T cell subset sorted from them (not recorded which). The receptors derive from an adult woman who had mild COVID-19 (a few samples of this study predate the infection). The sample titles of this study are shuffled in the database, so cell type and time point are left out; the donor was told from shared clones.

The gene calls are TRBV3-1 and TRBJ1-6; D perhaps matches TRBD1 (6 bases). Germline CDR1 reads LGHDT; CDR2 reads YNNKEL (reference sequence). The V gene lost 5 bases and the J gene lost 5 bases, with 16 bases spanning the gap. CDR3 size: 16 residues. The CDR3 sequence is CASSLDSLIHNSPLHF. In nucleotides, the CDR3 is TGTGCCAGCAGCTTGGACAGCCTGATACATAATTCACCCCTCCACTTT.

This clonotype was recorded a few times. This rearrangement joins TRBV12-3 or TRBV12-4 to TRBJ2-1; D possibly corresponds to TRBD2 (5 bases). V was pared by 6 bases and J by 5 bases, with 8 bases between. The CDR3 sequence is 12 residues long. CDR3: CASRPGNNEQFF. CDR3 nucleotides: TGTGCCAGCAGGCCGGGGAACAATGAGCAGTTCTTC.

This clonotype was seen many times. This rearrangement joins TRBV7-7 to TRBJ2-3, with 7 bases fitting TRBD2. V lost 5 bases, J lost 3 bases, and 8 bases stayed unmatched. CDR1 is SSHAT, CDR2 FNYEAQ, per germline (reference sequence). This CDR3 region has 15 residues. CDR3 region: CASSPLAARTDTQYF. The CDR3 nucleotides read TGTGCCAGCAGCCCCCTAGCGGCACGGACAGATACGCAGTATTTT.

This clonotype has just a few counts. The chain has TRBV20-1 and TRBJ2-7, with 8 bases lining up with TRBD2. The CDR3 runs 15 residues. CDR1 is DFQATT, CDR2 SNEGSKA, per germline (reference sequence). Germline trimming cut 0 bases from V and 5 bases from J; bases unmatched to any gene: 9. The CDR3 reads CSAREGTGGPNEQYF. In DNA, the CDR3 is TGCAGTGCTAGAGAAGGGACGGGAGGGCCCAACGAGCAGTACTTC.

This clonotype has more than one count but fewer than ten. This chain joins TRBV6-1 and TRBJ2-7, with 10 bases lining up with TRBD2. V shed 5 bases and J 0 bases; nucleotides not matched to a gene: 7. CDR1 is MNHNS and CDR2 is SASEGT in the germline V gene. The CDR3 spans 16 residues. CDR3: CASSRALAGASYEQYF. In DNA form, the CDR3 reads TGTGCCAGCAGTCGCGCCCTAGCGGGGGCCTCCTACGAGCAGTACTTC.

CDR3 DNA sequence: TGTGCCAGCGGACCGGGACTGAGCCATGAGCAGTTCTTC. This codes for CASGPGLSHEQFF. V gene TRBV5-4 combines with J gene TRBJ2-1, with D possibly TRBD2 on 6 matching bases. V lost 7 bases, J lost 8 bases, and 16 bases lay in between. Per the germline V gene, CDR1 is SGHNT and CDR2 is YYREEE (reference sequence). This CDR3 contains 13 residues.

The rearrangement uses TRBV12-3 or TRBV12-4 and TRBJ1-5; D perhaps matches TRBD1 (5 bases). The V gene lost 3 bases and the J gene lost 1 base, with 13 bases spanning the gap. The CDR3 totals 16 residues. The CDR3 region is CASSLGLDLSNQPQHF. As DNA, the CDR3 is TGTGCCAGCAGTTTGGGGCTCGACTTGAGCAATCAGCCCCAGCATTTT.

Notes on this clonotype: Mismatch with germline at one junction end may stem from a read error. The chain links TRBV5-5 to TRBJ2-2; D not certain. The CDR3 has 15 residues. Germline V gene sequence: CDR1 SGHKS, CDR2 YYEKEE (reference sequence). The CDR3 here is CASSLRRTNTGELFF. In nucleotides, the CDR3 is TGTGCTAGCAGCTTACGTCGGACGAACACCGGGGAGCTGTTTTTT.

This clonotype has a count of ten or more. The chain employs TRBV12-3 or TRBV12-4 and TRBJ2-2; possibly TRBD1 for D (6 bases). V was clipped by 5 bases and J by 2 bases, with 9 bases between them. This CDR3 region has 14 residues. The CDR3 DNA sequence: TGTGCCAGCAGTCAACAGGGAAACACCGGGGAGCTGTTTTTT. Translated: CASSQQGNTGELFF.

CDR3 sequence: CAISDPDRISTEAFF. The CDR3 region has the DNA TGTGCCATCAGTGACCCGGACAGAATTTCCACTGAAGCTTTCTTT. The chain recombines TRBV10-3 with TRBJ1-1; D might be TRBD1 (6 bases). The CDR3 covers 15 residues. Germline V gene data show CDR1 as ENHRY and CDR2 as SYGVKD. Between the trimmed V and J ends, which lost 3 bases and 4 bases, there was a span of 15 bases.

This clonotype was found a few times. The CDR3 sequence is CAWSWGGEWHF. In DNA form, the CDR3 reads TGTGCCTGGAGTTGGGGGGGCGAGTGGCATTTT. J is TRBJ1-5 and V is TRBV30, with a possible D match to TRBD1 (6 bases). V was trimmed by 2 bases and J by 15 bases, leaving 14 bases between them. Germline V gene lookup returns CDR1 GTSNPN and CDR2 SVGIG (reference sequence). The CDR3 sequence is 11 residues long.

The chain employs TRBV27 and TRBJ1-4; 7 bases map to TRBD1. CDR1 is MNHEY, CDR2 SMNVEV, per germline (reference sequence). This CDR3 has 12 amino acids. The J segment lost 10 bases and the V segment lost 6 bases, leaving 5 bases of the junction unmatched. The CDR3: CASRTGQRKLFF. CDR3 nucleotides: TGTGCCAGCAGAACGGGACAGAGAAAACTGTTTTTT. The full variable domain, in which reference TRBV27 and TRBJ1-4 provide the parts outside the CDR3, is EAQVTQNPRYLITVTGKKLTVTCSQNMNHEYMSWYRQDPGLGLRQIYYSMNVEVTDKGDVPEGYKVSRKEKRNFPLILESPSPNQTSLYFCASRTGQRKLFFGSGTQLSVL.

For the CDR3, the DNA is TGCAGTGCCCCCTCCTTTTGGGCGGCAGGGGGCTCCTACGAGCAGTACTTC. It is translated as CSAPSFWAAGGSYEQYF. V and J are TRBV20-1 and TRBJ2-7, with TRBD1 matching 7 bases. Germline CDR1 DFQATT, CDR2 SNEGSKA (reference sequence). CDR3 size: 17 residues. The V segment lost 6 bases and the J segment 0 bases; nucleotides outside the gene matches: 17.

This clonotype has a handful of counts. This chain links TRBV21-1 with TRBJ2-7; the listed D gene, TRBD1, was not tested against the DNA. TRBV21-1 is annotated as a pseudogene. The CDR3 runs 17 residues. In DNA, the CDR3 is TGTGCCAGCAGCAAAGAAGGAGGACAGGGGTTCTCCTACGAGCAGTACTTC. Translation gives CASSKEGGQGFSYEQYF.

This clonotype was seen a few times. The V and J genes are TRBV4-2 and TRBJ2-3, with TRBD1 matching over 7 bases. This CDR3 comprises 17 residues. The germline gives CDR1 LGHNA, CDR2 YNFKEQ. J gave up 4 bases and V 1 base, and 11 bases lay outside the gene matches. Here the CDR3 reads CASSQGALGGASDTQYF. For the CDR3, the DNA is TGTGCCAGCAGCCAAGGGGCGTTAGGGGGCGCGTCAGATACGCAGTATTTT.

This chain links TRBV12-3 or TRBV12-4 with TRBJ2-5; D is perhaps TRBD2 (6 bases). The CDR3 runs to 14 residues. Trimming took 1 base from V and 5 from J, leaving 11 bases between them. CDR3 bases: TGTGCCAGCAGTTTAGTCGGGAGTTCGGAGACCCAGTACTTC. Amino acid sequence: CASSLVGSSETQYF.

V gene TRBV12-3 or TRBV12-4 combines with J gene TRBJ2-3, with 8 bases lining up with TRBD2. The CDR3 contains 16 residues. The ends lost 3 bases at V and 3 bases at J; junction bases unmatched: 8. The CDR3 DNA sequence: TGTGCCAGCAGTTTCCCACGGGGGGGCCAAACAGATACGCAGTATTTT. This translates into CASSFPRGGQTDTQYF.

The chain is built from TRBV9 and TRBJ2-1, with TRBD2 matching over 11 bases. CDR1 is SGDLS, CDR2 YYNGEE, per germline. Germline trimming cut 2 bases from V and 9 bases from J; bases unmatched to any gene: 4. This CDR3 is built from 14 residues. CDR3 coding DNA: TGTGCCAGCAGCGTGACTAGCGGGACGGCTGAGCAGTTCTTC. Translating it yields CASSVTSGTAEQFF.

V gene TRBV3-1 combines with J gene TRBJ2-1; D is possibly TRBD2 (7 bases). Germline V CDR1 and CDR2: LGHDT, YNNKEL (reference sequence). Trimming shortened V by 4 bases and J by 6 bases, and 19 bases separated the two germline ends. The CDR3 is 16 amino acids. The CDR3 reads CASSPRGGEVGNEQFF. The CDR3, as DNA: TGTGCCAGCAGCCCAAGGGGGGGAGAAGTGGGCAATGAGCAGTTCTTC.

The CDR3 spells CASSWTLAGVTDTQYF. For the CDR3, the DNA is TGCGCCAGCAGCTGGACCCTAGCGGGGGTCACAGATACGCAGTATTTT. V and J are TRBV5-1 and TRBJ2-3; 10 nucleotides match TRBD2. The CDR3 extends over 16 amino acids. The germline V gene encodes CDR1 SGHRS and CDR2 YFSETQ. J was trimmed by 2 bases and V by 3 bases; bases with no gene match: 6.

CDR3 protein: CASTYKSSEQYF. The CDR3 DNA is TGTGCCAGCACCTATAAAAGCTCCGAGCAGTACTTC. This rearrangement joins TRBV5-8 to TRBJ2-7; no reliable D call. V lost 6 bases to trimming and J lost 6 bases, with 13 bases between them. There are 12 residues in the CDR3. Germline CDR1 and CDR2: SGHTS and YDEGEE.

This clonotype was seen at least ten times. The chain uses TRBV12-3 or TRBV12-4 and TRBJ2-1; 10 positions match TRBD2. The CDR3 totals 15 residues. The V and J ends lost 5 bases and 7 bases, in that order; junction bases with no gene match: 8. The DNA for the CDR3 is TGTGCCAGCAGTCCCAGCGGGGGGGCCTGGAATGAGCAGTTCTTC. Translated: CASSPSGGAWNEQFF.

This clonotype was recorded at least ten times. V usage is TRBV7-9 and J usage is TRBJ2-2; possibly TRBD1 for D (6 bases). The CDR3 runs to 14 residues. V lost 6 bases to trimming and J lost 1 base, with 9 bases between them. Germline V gene lookup returns CDR1 SEHNR and CDR2 FQNEAQ (reference sequence). As DNA, the CDR3 is TGTGCCAGCAGTAGGACAGAGAACACCGGGGAGCTGTTTTTT. Translation: CASSRTENTGELFF.

This clonotype turned up a few times. This sequence joins TRBV29-1 and TRBJ2-7, with D perhaps matching TRBD2 (6 bases). Per germline, CDR1 SQVTM and CDR2 ANQGSEA. V dropped 6 bases and J dropped 2 bases, with 20 bases sitting between them. The CDR3 has 15 amino acids. Here the CDR3 reads CSVATGTPRPYEQYF. Here the CDR3 DNA reads TGCAGCGTAGCAACCGGGACTCCCAGACCCTACGAGCAGTACTTC.

The chain links TRBV12-3 or TRBV12-4 to TRBJ2-4; D remains ambiguous. The V end lost 3 bases, the J end lost 0 bases, and 12 bases lay between the germline ends. This CDR3 contains 16 residues. CDR3 in DNA: TGTGCCAGCAGTTTGGACCTCACTCTAGCCAAAAACATTCAGTACTTC. It codes for CASSLDLTLAKNIQYF.